The entry that follows covers one T cell receptor (beta chain) sequence. Germline assignment: CDR1 LGHNT and CDR2 FRNRAP. J lost 4 bases, V lost 5 bases, and 4 bases had no gene match. This CDR3 has 14 residues. This entry belongs to a study of blood T cell repertoires in COVID-19. The protocol was immunoSEQ multiplex PCR, while the TCRdb copy is restricted to in-frame clones and leaves out a portion. The sample contains some 170,000 clones, 80% to 85% of which appear only once. This sequence joins TRBV12-5 and TRBJ2-7, with TRBD2 matching 11 bases. What was sequenced was peripheral blood. This sequence originates from a woman aged 40 to 55 with COVID-19, enrolled during active disease. In DNA, the CDR3 is TGTGCTAGTGGTACTAGCGGGGGCAAATACGAGCAGTACTTC. This codes for CASGTSGGKYEQYF.